The 32 T cell receptor delta chains below come from one sample, sequenced in a study of gamma-delta T cells after stem cell transplantation. TCRdb re-called the RT-PCR reads using CATT. The sample lists about 260 delta-chain clones, roughly 5.2% occurring once. The sequencing sample was made of gamma-delta T cells. The receptors were gathered from a human donor. It is not recorded whose cells these are; they may come from a transplant donor.

The table lists this clone with a few counts. With a far larger clone one base away, a read error is the likely cause. Other DNA sequences in this sample translate to the same CDR3. The chain is built from TRDV2 and TRDJ1; D is uncertain. The CDR3 has 13 amino acids. Looked up from germline, CDR1 is GEAIGNYY and CDR2 is EKD. The CDR3 is CACDAVNTDKLIF. The CDR3 DNA reads TGTGCCTGTGATGCTGTGAACACCGATAAGCTCATCTTT.

This clone was observed a handful of times. A far larger clone lies a single base away; this is likely a read error. The same CDR3 arises from other DNA sequences in this sample as well. This chain uses TRDV2 with TRDJ1, with a possible D match to TRDD3 (5 bases). Germline loops: CDR1 GEAIGNYY, CDR2 EKD. The CDR3 is 14 residues long. V lost 1 base, J lost 3 bases, and 11 bases lay in between. In nucleotides, the CDR3 is TGTGCCTGTGACACTCTGGGCGGGTCCGATAAACTCATCTTT. This gives the protein CACDTLGGSDKLIF.

This chain joins TRDV2 and TRDJ1, with unresolved D. The CDR3 is made up of 15 amino acids. Trimming left V 3 bases short and J 0 bases short, with 13 bases between. The V gene's germline CDR1 is GEAIGNYY and CDR2 EKD. The CDR3 coding sequence is TGTGCCTGTGACCAGCTCGATGCTTACACCGATAAACTCATCTTT. Its translation is CACDQLDAYTDKLIF.

By sample share, this clone is large. V is TRDV2 and J is TRDJ1, with 7 bases identical to TRDD3. In germline, CDR1 is GEAIGNYY, CDR2 EKD. J lost 4 bases, V lost 3 bases, and 10 bases had no gene match. This CDR3 has 15 residues. DNA for the CDR3: TGTGCCTGTGACGGGATACTGGATAAGGGCGATAAACTCATCTTT. Its translation: CACDGILDKGDKLIF.

A word on this clone: A read error is likely here: a far larger clone is one base away. The chain uses TRDV2 and TRDJ1, with D unresolved. The CDR3 runs 17 residues. Germline lookup yields CDR1 GEAIGNYY and CDR2 EKD. V shed 3 bases and J shed 0 bases, with 19 bases lying between them. The CDR3 coding sequence is TGTGCCTGTGACGCAGCCTCCCCGATGAGGGACACCGATAAACTCATCTTT. This gives the protein CACDAASPMRDTDKLIF.

The J gene is given as TRDJ1, and the V gene is not called; the D call of TRDD3 is as the table states it, not checked on the DNA. The CDR3 is made up of 15 amino acids. Here the CDR3 reads CACDLLGKYTDKLIF. In nucleotides, the CDR3 is TGTGCCTGTGACCTACTGGGGAAGTACACCGATAAACTCATCTTT.

This clone was detected a few times. With only one base between it and a far larger clone, this is likely a read error. V and J are TRDV2 and TRDJ1; tentative D call: TRDD3 (6 bases). Trimming pared 3 bases from V and 0 bases from J, leaving 19 bases between. Germline V CDR1 and CDR2: GEAIGNYY, EKD. The CDR3 covers 17 residues. CDR3 sequence: CACDPVPGEGDTDKLIF. CDR3 coding DNA: TGTGCCTGTGACCCTGTGCCTGGGGAAGGCGACACCGATAAACTCATCTTT.

In this sample, this clone is large. This is likely an artifact of a read error, given a far larger clone one base away. The chain employs TRDV2 and TRDJ1; 9 bases are a match to TRDD3. There are 16 residues in the CDR3. V was pared by 3 bases and J by 1 base, with 8 bases of the junction left unmatched. The V gene's germline CDR1 is GEAIGNYY and CDR2 EKD. Here the CDR3 DNA reads TGTGCCTGTGACGACTTAACTGGGGGACGCACCGATAAACTCATCTTT. This encodes CACDDLTGGRTDKLIF.

This clone is termed hyperexpanded (1% or more). The same CDR3 arises from other DNA sequences in this sample as well. The chain recombines TRDV2 with TRDJ3; possibly TRDD3 for D (5 bases). V was cut by 0 bases and J by 0 bases, with 17 bases left in between. This CDR3 region has 20 residues. Germline V gives CDR1 GEAIGNYY, CDR2 EKD. CDR3 nucleotides: TGTGCCTGTGACACCGTGTCCGGGGAGGGATTCTCCTGGGACACCCGACAGATGTTTTTC. Translating gives CACDTVSGEGFSWDTRQMFF.

By sample fraction, this clone is large. This chain connects TRDV2 to TRDJ1, with TRDD3 matching over 13 bases. The CDR3 length is 18 residues. Germline V gene data show CDR1 as GEAIGNYY and CDR2 as EKD. The V segment lost 3 bases and the J segment 0 bases; nucleotides outside the gene matches: 9. CDR3 sequence: CACDSVLGDTRDTDKLIF. The DNA for the CDR3 is TGTGCCTGTGACTCGGTACTGGGGGATACGCGGGACACCGATAAACTCATCTTT.

The rearrangement links TRDV2 to TRDJ1; TRDD2 is a possible D gene (7 bases). Trimming cost V 3 bases and J 0 bases, with 25 bases left between them. CDR1 is GEAIGNYY and CDR2 is EKD in the germline V gene. The CDR3 consists of 19 residues. CDR3 residues: CACDPLPAVAGEYTDKLIF. The CDR3 nucleotides are TGTGCCTGTGACCCCCTTCCTGCGGTAGCTGGGGAATACACCGATAAACTCATCTTT.

The chain links TRDV2 to TRDJ1, with 11 bases aligning to TRDD3. The CDR3 sequence is 23 residues long. The germline V gene encodes CDR1 GEAIGNYY and CDR2 EKD. J lost 2 bases, V lost 3 bases, and 28 bases had no gene match. The CDR3 protein is CACDPIIPGRHLGDTVRTDKLIF. CDR3 coding DNA: TGTGCCTGTGACCCCATTATACCCGGACGACATCTGGGGGATACAGTGAGGACCGATAAACTCATCTTT.

A word on this clone: One end of the junction does not line up with germline, which may come from a read error. The same CDR3 can be traced to other DNA sequences in this sample. The chain carries TRDV2 and TRDJ1, with 10 bases fitting TRDD3. The CDR3 consists of 17 residues. Germline V gene data show CDR1 as GEAIGNYY and CDR2 as EKD. DNA of the CDR3: TGCGCCTGTGACCCCCTGGGGGATAAGGCGGACACCGATAAACTCATCTTT. It codes for CACDPLGDKADTDKLIF.

In this sample, this clone is hyperexpanded. Other DNA sequences in this sample translate to the same CDR3. This chain connects TRDV2 to TRDJ1, with D tentatively TRDD3 (5 bases). Trimming left V 1 base short and J 3 bases short, with 11 bases between. This CDR3 contains 14 residues. CDR1 is GEAIGNYY, CDR2 EKD, per germline. The CDR3 loop reads CACDTLGGSDKLIF. The CDR3 coding sequence is TGTGCCTGTGACACTCTGGGTGGGTCCGATAAACTCATCTTT.

Turning to this clone: The protein in TCRdb stems from a much larger clone and differs at residue 5 from this DNA's translation, likely a read error; here the protein is translated from the DNA. The chain links TRDV2 to TRDJ1; 12 bases fit TRDD3. From germline, CDR1 is GEAIGNYY and CDR2 EKD. This CDR3 spans 18 amino acids. Trimming removed 3 bases from V and 2 bases from J; junction bases left unmatched: 12. CDR3 DNA sequence: TGTGCCTGTGACGCCGTACTGGGGGATACATCTGCTACCGATAAACTCATCTTT. Translation gives CACDAVLGDTSATDKLIF.

Notes on this clone: Given a much more abundant clone one base away, this may be a read error. This chain uses TRDV2 with TRDJ3; TRDD3 agrees at 8 bases. The germline V gene encodes CDR1 GEAIGNYY and CDR2 EKD. The J segment lost 0 bases and the V segment lost 0 bases, leaving 12 bases of the junction unmatched. The CDR3 loop spans 21 amino acids. This chain's CDR3 is CACDTVNWGSESSWDTRQMFF. As DNA, the CDR3 is TGTGCCTGTGACACCGTAAACTGGGGGTCCGAGAGCTCCTGGGACACCCGACAGATGTTTTTC.

This clone occurred a few times. Since a far larger clone is one base different, this is likely a read error. The chain has TRDV2 and TRDJ1; weak D call: TRDD3 (5 bases). The CDR3 runs to 14 residues. Trimming stripped 3 bases from V and 3 bases from J, with 13 bases between. CDR1 and CDR2 (germline): GEAIGNYY, EKD. The CDR3 coding sequence is TGTGCCTGTGACCCTCTGGGTGGGTCCGATAAACTCATCTTT. Translation: CACDPLGGSDKLIF.

Comment on this clone: The likely explanation is a read error, given a far larger clone one base away. The CDR3 is CACDPVSGEGDTDKPIF. CDR3 DNA: TGTGCCTGTGACCCTGTGTCTGGGGAAGGCGACACCGATAAACCCATCTTT. J is TRDJ1 and V is TRDV2, with D perhaps TRDD3 (6 bases). The CDR3 sequence is 17 residues long. Per the germline V gene, CDR1 is GEAIGNYY and CDR2 is EKD.

This clone turned up a few times. One end of the junction fails to match germline, which may point to a read error. The V call is TRDV2, the J call TRDJ1, with 12 bases matching TRDD3. Germline CDR1 is GEAIGNYY and CDR2 is EKD. The CDR3 is made up of 15 amino acids. The CDR3 coding sequence is TGTGCCTGTGACCGACTGGGGGATACAACCGATACACTCATCTTT. Protein product: CACDRLGDTTDTLIF.

For this clone: Translating this DNA gives a protein that differs at residue 12 from the TCRdb one, which belongs to a much larger clone; a read error is likely, and the protein shown is this translation. The CDR3 loop is CACLPLLGEYTNKLIF. CDR3 DNA: TGTGCCTGTCTCCCCTTACTGGGGGAGTACACCAATAAACTCATCTTT. V usage is TRDV2 and J usage is TRDJ1; TRDD3 agrees at 9 bases. The CDR3 runs 16 residues. Germline V gene data show CDR1 as GEAIGNYY and CDR2 as EKD.

The sample holds a few counts of this clone. It is likely a read error: a sequence one base away is far more abundant. This rearrangement joins TRDV2 to TRDJ1, with D possibly matching TRDD3 (5 bases). Germline V CDR1 and CDR2: GEAIGNYY, EKD. Between the trimmed V and J ends, which lost 1 base and 3 bases, there was a span of 11 bases. The length of the CDR3 is 14 residues. CDR3 amino acids: CACDTLGWSDKLIF. CDR3 nucleotide sequence: TGTGCCTGTGACACTCTGGGTTGGTCCGATAAACTCATCTTT.

In its sample, this clone was seen a few times. This specimen includes other DNA sequences encoding the same CDR3. This chain links TRDV2 with TRDJ3; 11 bases fit TRDD3. After removal of 0 bases from V and 1 base from J, the junction contained 16 bases not matched to a gene. This CDR3 has 23 residues. The germline gives CDR1 GEAIGNYY, CDR2 EKD. The CDR3 protein is CACDTVDWGIRREESWDTRQMFF. The CDR3 DNA is TGTGCCTGTGACACCGTTGATTGGGGGATACGAAGGGAAGAATCCTGGGACACCCGACAGATGTTTTTC.

Within the sample, this clone is large. This chain joins TRDV2 and TRDJ1; 9 bases fit TRDD2. Germline V gene lookup returns CDR1 GEAIGNYY and CDR2 EKD. Germline trimming cut 3 bases from V and 0 bases from J; bases unmatched to any gene: 16. CDR3 length: 19 residues. Here the CDR3 DNA reads TGTGCCTGTGACCCCCTTCCTACGGTAGCTGGGGAATACACCGATAAACTCATCTTT. It specifies CACDPLPTVAGEYTDKLIF.

Relative to its sample, this clone is large. The CDR3 DNA is TGTGCCTGTGACAGCGTACTGGGGGGTCGATACACCGATAAACTCATCTTT. Translating gives CACDSVLGGRYTDKLIF. The chain carries TRDV2 and TRDJ1, with 8 bases matching TRDD3. V lost 2 bases, J lost 0 bases, and 10 bases stayed unmatched. The CDR3 spans 17 residues. Germline CDR1 and CDR2: GEAIGNYY and EKD.

By share, this clone counts as large. In the same sample, other DNA sequences code for this CDR3. The chain links TRDV2 to TRDJ3; 12 bases map to TRDD3. J was trimmed by 0 bases and V by 2 bases; bases with no gene match: 10. The CDR3 covers 21 residues. CDR1 is GEAIGNYY, CDR2 EKD, per germline. The CDR3 spells CACDILLGDTTSSWDTRQMFF. The CDR3 nucleotides read TGTGCCTGTGACATTCTACTGGGGGATACTACCAGCTCCTGGGACACCCGACAGATGTTTTTC.

This clone is termed large. A far larger clone is just one base off, so this is likely a read error. The chain uses TRDV2 and TRDJ1, with D perhaps matching TRDD3 (5 bases). The CDR3 sequence is 16 residues long. The germline gives CDR1 GEAIGNYY, CDR2 EKD. Trimming stripped 3 bases from V and 0 bases from J, with 16 bases between. As DNA, the CDR3 is TGTGCCTGTGACGACTTAACTAGGGGACACACCGATAAACTCATCTTT. This codes for CACDDLTRGHTDKLIF.

This clone was found a few times. A much larger clone lies one base from this, so it may be a read error. Other DNA sequences within the sample encode an identical CDR3. The chain recombines TRDV2 with TRDJ2; 7 bases agree with TRDD3. The CDR3 is made up of 16 amino acids. Germline CDR1 and CDR2: GEAIGNYY and EKD. Here the CDR3 reads CACEPLGASLTAQLFF. The CDR3 nucleotides read TGTGCCTGTGAACCCCTGGGGGCCTCTTTGACGGCACAACTCTTCTTT.

This clone was counted a few times. This sequence is one base from a far larger clone and is likely a read error. This chain links TRDV2 with TRDJ1; D is uncertain. V shed 4 bases and J shed 0 bases, with 8 bases lying between them. The CDR3 extends over 13 amino acids. Germline assignment: CDR1 GEAIGNYY and CDR2 EKD. CDR3 sequence (DNA): TGTGCCTGTGAAGCTGTGAACACCGATAAACTCATCTTT. Translated: CACEAVNTDKLIF.

The V gene is uncalled and the J gene is TRDJ3; TRDD3 is the table's D call and was not checked against the DNA. The CDR3 has 19 amino acids. CDR3 region: CACDHWGIEISLDTRQMFF. For the CDR3, the DNA is TGTGCCTGTGACCACTGGGGAATCGAAATCTCCTTGGACACCCGACAGATGTTTTTC.

This clone appeared a few times. V gene TRDV2 combines with J gene TRDJ1, with a weak D call TRDD3 (6 bases). The length of the CDR3 is 19 residues. Trimming took 0 bases from V and 2 from J, leaving 24 bases between them. Germline values: CDR1 GEAIGNYY, CDR2 EKD. The CDR3: CACDTVYAPAGIKTDKLIF. DNA of the CDR3: TGTGCCTGTGACACCGTCTATGCTCCTGCGGGGATCAAGACCGATAAACTCATCTTT.

This clone was counted only a few times. The protein TCRdb lists belongs to a much larger clone and differs from this DNA's translation at residue 13, which points to a read error; the protein shown is made from the DNA. The chain uses TRDV2 and TRDJ1; TRDD3 aligns across 7 bases. The germline CDR1 and CDR2 sequences are GEAIGNYY and EKD. V shed 0 bases, J shed 3 bases, and the junction held 15 bases outside the gene matches. The CDR3 loop spans 18 amino acids. CDR3 sequence reads: CACDTVRTLGMLSDKLIF. The CDR3 DNA follows: TGTGCCTGTGACACCGTAAGAACACTGGGGATGCTATCCGATAAACTCATCTTT.

This clone was seen only a few times. A far larger clone lies a single base away; this is likely a read error. Different DNA sequences within this sample yield the same CDR3. The chain has TRDV2 and TRDJ1; 9 bases are a match to TRDD3. The CDR3 is 16 amino acids. Germline CDR1 is GEAIGNYY and CDR2 is EKD. The CDR3 DNA reads as TGTGCCTGTGACGACTTAACTGGGGGACACACTGATAAACTCATCTTT. Translation gives CACDDLTGGHTDKLIF.